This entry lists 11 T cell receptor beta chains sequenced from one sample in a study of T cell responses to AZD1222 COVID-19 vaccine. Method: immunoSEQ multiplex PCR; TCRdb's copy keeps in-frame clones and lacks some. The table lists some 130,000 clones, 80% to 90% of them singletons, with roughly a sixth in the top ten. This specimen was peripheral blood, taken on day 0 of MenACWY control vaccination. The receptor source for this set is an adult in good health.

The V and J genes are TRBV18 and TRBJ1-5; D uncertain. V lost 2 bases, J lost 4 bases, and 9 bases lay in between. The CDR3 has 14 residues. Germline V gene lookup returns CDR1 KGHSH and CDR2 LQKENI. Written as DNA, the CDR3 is TGTGCCAGCTCACCAGGGAGCCTTAATCAGCCCCAGCATTTT. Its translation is CASSPGSLNQPQHF.

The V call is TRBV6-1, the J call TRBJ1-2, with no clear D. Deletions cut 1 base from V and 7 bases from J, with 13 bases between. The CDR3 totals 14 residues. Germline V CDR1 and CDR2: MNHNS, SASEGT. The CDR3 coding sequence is TGTGCCAGCAGTGAAGTGCGGAGAAACCCTGGCTACACCTTC. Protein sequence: CASSEVRRNPGYTF.

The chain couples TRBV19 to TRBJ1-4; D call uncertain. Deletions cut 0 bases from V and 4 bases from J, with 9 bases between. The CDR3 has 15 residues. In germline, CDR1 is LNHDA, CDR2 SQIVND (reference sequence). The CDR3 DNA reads TGTGCCAGTAGTATAGATCGGGGAAATAATGAAAAACTGTTTTTT. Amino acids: CASSIDRGNNEKLFF. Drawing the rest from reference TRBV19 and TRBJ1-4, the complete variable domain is DGGITQSPKYLFRKEGQNVTLSCEQNLNHDAMYWYRQDPGQGLRLIYYSQIVNDFQKGDIAEGYSVSREKKESFPLTVTSAQKNPTAFYLCASSIDRGNNEKLFFGSGTQLSVL.

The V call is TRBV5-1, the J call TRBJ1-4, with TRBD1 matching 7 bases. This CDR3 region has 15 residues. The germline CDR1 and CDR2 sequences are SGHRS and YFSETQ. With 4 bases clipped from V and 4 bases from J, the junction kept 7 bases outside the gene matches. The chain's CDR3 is CASSASGTVNEKLFF. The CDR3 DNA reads TGCGCCAGCAGCGCGTCCGGGACAGTTAATGAAAAACTGTTTTTT.

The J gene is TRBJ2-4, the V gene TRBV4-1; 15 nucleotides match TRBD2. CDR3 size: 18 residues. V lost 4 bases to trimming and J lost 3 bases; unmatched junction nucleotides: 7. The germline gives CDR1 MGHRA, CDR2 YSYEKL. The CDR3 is CASSPGLAGGRGKNIQYF. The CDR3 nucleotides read TGCGCCAGCAGCCCCGGACTAGCGGGAGGGCGGGGCAAAAACATTCAGTACTTC.

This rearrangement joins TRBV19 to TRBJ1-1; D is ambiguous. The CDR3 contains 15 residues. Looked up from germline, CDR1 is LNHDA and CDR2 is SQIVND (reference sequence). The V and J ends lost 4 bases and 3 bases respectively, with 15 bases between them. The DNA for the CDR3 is TGTGCCAGTAGTAGGACTTCACGCCCTTACACTGAAGCTTTCTTT. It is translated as CASSRTSRPYTEAFF.

CDR3 region: CASTQPDGDTQYF. The CDR3 DNA follows: TGTGCCAGCACCCAACCCGACGGGGATACGCAGTATTTT. The chain employs TRBV9 and TRBJ2-3; D is unresolved. V shed 6 bases and J shed 6 bases, with 14 bases lying between them. From germline, CDR1 is SGDLS and CDR2 YYNGEE. The CDR3 covers 13 residues.

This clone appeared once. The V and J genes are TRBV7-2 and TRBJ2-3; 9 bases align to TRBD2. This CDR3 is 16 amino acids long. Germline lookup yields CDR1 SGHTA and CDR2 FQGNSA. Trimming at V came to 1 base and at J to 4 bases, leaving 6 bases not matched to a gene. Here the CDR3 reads CASSLVASGMADTQYF. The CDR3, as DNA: TGTGCCAGCAGCTTAGTGGCTAGCGGGATGGCAGATACGCAGTATTTT.

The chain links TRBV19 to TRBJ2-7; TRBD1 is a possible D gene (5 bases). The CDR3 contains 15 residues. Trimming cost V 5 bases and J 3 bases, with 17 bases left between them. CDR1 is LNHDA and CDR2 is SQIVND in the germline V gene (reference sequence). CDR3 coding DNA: TGTGCCAGTAGTCCCCCACAAACAGGAGTCTACGAGCAGTACTTC. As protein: CASSPPQTGVYEQYF.

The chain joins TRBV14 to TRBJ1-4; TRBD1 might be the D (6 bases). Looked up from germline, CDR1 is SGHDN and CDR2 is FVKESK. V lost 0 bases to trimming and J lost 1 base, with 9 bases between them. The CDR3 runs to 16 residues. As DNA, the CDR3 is TGTGCCAGCAGCCAAGATTACAGGGTAACTAATGAAAAACTGTTTTTT. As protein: CASSQDYRVTNEKLFF.

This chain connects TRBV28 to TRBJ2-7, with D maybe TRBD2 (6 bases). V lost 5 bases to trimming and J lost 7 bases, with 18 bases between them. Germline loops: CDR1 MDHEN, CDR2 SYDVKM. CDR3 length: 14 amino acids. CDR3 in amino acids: CASSTLNPRGEQYF. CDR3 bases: TGTGCCAGCAGTACTCTGAACCCTCGGGGGGAGCAGTACTTC. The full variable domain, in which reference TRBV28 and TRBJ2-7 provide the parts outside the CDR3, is DVKVTQSSRYLVKRTGEKVFLECVQDMDHENMFWYRQDPGLGLRLIYFSYDVKMKEKGDIPEGYSVSREKKERFSLILESASTNQTSMYLCASSTLNPRGEQYFGPGTRLTVT.